Listed here are 5 T cell receptor beta chains from one sample, sequenced in a study of shared clonotypes between healthy human individuals. Only in-frame clones appear in the TCRdb table, and some are missing; sequencing was by immunoSEQ multiplex PCR. The sample has some 650,000 clones; around 97% are singletons. Sequencing used naive CD4+ T cells sorted from blood. Sample subset: CD45RA+ positively selected. The receptors were sampled from a woman in her twenties or thirties in good health.

This rearrangement joins TRBV6-6 to TRBJ2-5; perhaps TRBD1 as D (6 bases). Germline CDR1 reads MNHNY; CDR2 reads SVGAGI (reference sequence). The ends were cut back, 1 base at V and 5 bases at J, with 14 bases in the middle. CDR3 length: 15 residues. CDR3 sequence (DNA): TGTGCCAGCAGTTACTGGGGGCGGTCGGGGGAGACCCAGTACTTC. The encoded protein is CASSYWGRSGETQYF.

This chain joins TRBV14 and TRBJ1-1; D ambiguous. CDR1 and CDR2 (germline): SGHDN, FVKESK. V was cut by 7 bases and J by 0 bases, with 9 bases left in between. The CDR3 runs to 13 residues. CDR3 nucleotide sequence: TGTGCCAGCACGGGTTTTATGAACACTGAAGCTTTCTTT. Protein product: CASTGFMNTEAFF.

The chain employs TRBV5-1 and TRBJ2-7; TRBD2 matches 13 bases. Germline CDR1 SGHRS, CDR2 YFSETQ. CDR3 size: 16 residues. The trim removed 3 bases at V and 7 bases at J, leaving 10 bases unmatched. The CDR3 bases are TGCGCCAGCAGCTGGCCACTAGCGGGAGGGCCGAGTGAGCAGTACTTC. This encodes CASSWPLAGGPSEQYF.

V usage is TRBV7-9 and J usage is TRBJ2-3; D gene uncertain. Germline V gene data show CDR1 as SEHNR and CDR2 as FQNEAQ (reference sequence). This CDR3 is 15 amino acids long. V dropped 5 bases and J dropped 0 bases, with 12 bases sitting between them. CDR3: CASSRPTSSTDTQYF. The CDR3 DNA reads as TGTGCCAGCAGCCGCCCGACAAGCAGCACAGATACGCAGTATTTT. Supplemented by reference TRBV7-9 and TRBJ2-3, the full variable domain reads DTGVSQNPRHKITKRGQNVTFRCDPISEHNRLYWYRQTLGQGPEFLTYFQNEAQLEKSRLLSDRFSAERPKGSFSTLEIQRTEQGDSAMYLCASSRPTSSTDTQYFGPGTRLTVL.

V is TRBV28 and J is TRBJ2-7; 7 nucleotides line up with TRBD1. V trimming: 1 base; J trimming: 5 bases; junction bases outside the gene matches: 8. The CDR3 loop spans 15 amino acids. Germline CDR1 and CDR2: MDHEN and SYDVKM. The CDR3 spells CASSLFPGGGHEQYF. In DNA, the CDR3 is TGTGCCAGCAGTTTATTCCCAGGGGGTGGCCACGAGCAGTACTTC.